A single sample gave rise to the 24 T cell receptor beta chains below, sequenced in a study of blood T cells in healthy people across ages. It was with a sample-barcoded 5' primer and a J-beta primer mix that a second PCR of roughly 7 to 12 cycles was run. TCRdb re-analysed the 5' RACE reads in MiXCR, keeping a single row per CDR3 protein. The sample includes about 1.7 million distinct CDR3 sequences, about 30% seen only once; the top ten take 7.7%. Specimen: blood. Every receptor here comes from a woman in her 30s in good health.

V and J are TRBV12-3 or TRBV12-4 and TRBJ2-3; 9 bases match TRBD2. Trimming removed 6 bases from V and 4 bases from J; junction bases left unmatched: 8. The CDR3 consists of 15 residues. The CDR3 protein is CASRLTSGKADTQYF. The CDR3 DNA reads as TGTGCCAGCAGATTGACTAGCGGAAAAGCAGATACGCAGTATTTT.

This chain joins TRBV7-2 and TRBJ2-7, with a possible D match to TRBD1 (6 bases). CDR3 length equals 17 residues. V shed 0 bases and J shed 6 bases, with 21 bases lying between them. CDR1 is SGHTA and CDR2 is FQGNSA in the germline V gene. CDR3 region: CASSLATGIMGHSEQYF. CDR3 bases: TGTGCCAGCAGCTTAGCGACAGGAATAATGGGGCATTCCGAGCAGTACTTC. Together with reference TRBV7-2 and TRBJ2-7, the CDR3 gives the full variable domain: GAGVSQSPSNKVTEKGKDVELRCDPISGHTALYWYRQSLGQGLEFLIYFQGNSAPDKSGLPSDRFSAERTGGSVSTLTIQRTQQEDSAVYLCASSLATGIMGHSEQYFGPGTRLTVT.

This clonotype appeared a single time. One junction end does not reproduce the germline sequence, and a read error may be involved. This sequence joins TRBV7-9 and TRBJ1-2, with D perhaps TRBD1 (6 bases). Germline V gives CDR1 SEHNR, CDR2 FQNEAQ (reference sequence). This CDR3 comprises 15 residues. CDR3 in DNA: TGTGCCAGCAGCCTCCGACAGGAGGAGGGATATGGCTACAGCTTC. Its translation: CASSLRQEEGYGYSF.

The chain has TRBV12-3 or TRBV12-4 and TRBJ2-7; perhaps TRBD1 as D (6 bases). V lost 5 bases to trimming and J lost 2 bases, with 13 bases between them. The CDR3 extends over 14 amino acids. CDR3 in amino acids: CASSTGQPPYEQYF. In DNA form, the CDR3 reads TGTGCCAGCAGTACCGGACAGCCCCCCTACGAGCAGTACTTC.

As concerns this clonotype: Lacking the conserved final phenylalanine or tryptophan, this CDR3 likely reflects a read error. The gene calls are TRBV20-1 and TRBJ1-1, with 7 bases that match TRBD1. Trimming cost V 3 bases and J 2 bases; bases outside gene matches: 9. Germline CDR1 is DFQATT and CDR2 is SNEGSKA (reference sequence). CDR3 length equals 15 residues. The CDR3 DNA reads as TGCAGTGCTAGGGATCCGGGACAGCGAAACACTGAAGCTTTCCTT. This sequence encodes CSARDPGQRNTEAFL.

The chain recombines TRBV24-1 with TRBJ2-7, with a possible D match to TRBD2 (6 bases). Germline-derived CDR1 and CDR2 are KGHDR and SFDVKD. This CDR3 region has 13 residues. Trimming took off 3 bases at V and 10 bases at J, with 15 bases between the two ends. CDR3 protein: CATSDPAGEAQYF. For the CDR3, the DNA is TGTGCCACCAGTGATCCTGCTGGGGAGGCCCAGTACTTC.

The chain joins TRBV7-9 to TRBJ2-7, with 8 bases aligning to TRBD1. CDR3 length equals 15 residues. J gave up 0 bases and V 3 bases, and 4 bases lay outside the gene matches. Germline assignment: CDR1 SEHNR and CDR2 FQNEAQ (reference sequence). The CDR3 spells CASSFIGTGSYEQYF. The CDR3 DNA is TGTGCCAGCAGCTTTATTGGGACAGGCTCCTACGAGCAGTACTTC.

The chain has TRBV27 and TRBJ1-1; no definite D call. CDR3 length: 14 residues. Per germline, CDR1 MNHEY and CDR2 SMNVEV (reference sequence). The ends were cut back, 5 bases at V and 0 bases at J, with 10 bases in the middle. The CDR3 nucleotides read TGTGCCAGCAGTATCACACCTATGAACACTGAAGCTTTCTTT. Translation: CASSITPMNTEAFF.

This clonotype was detected only a few times. The V gene is TRBV11-2, the J gene TRBJ1-6, with D perhaps TRBD1 (5 bases). The V end was cut by 11 bases, the J end by 5 bases, with 25 bases between. There are 17 residues in the CDR3. Per the germline V gene, CDR1 is SGHAT and CDR2 is FQNNGV. The CDR3 coding sequence is TGTGCCGGCACCCAAGCGGTAGGGACGAGGAATAATTCACCCCTCCACTTT. Protein product: CAGTQAVGTRNNSPLHF.

A few counts support this clonotype. V is TRBV28 and J is TRBJ2-7; D is perhaps TRBD1 or TRBD2 (6 bases each). Germline CDR1 and CDR2: MDHEN and SYDVKM. The germline V and J ends were trimmed by 5 bases and 6 bases, with 17 bases remaining between them. CDR3 length: 14 amino acids. The CDR3 spells CASSIVPGASEQYF. In nucleotides, the CDR3 is TGTGCCAGCAGTATTGTACCGGGGGCGTCCGAGCAGTACTTC.

This clonotype has ten or more counts. Just one base apart from a much larger clone, this may be a read error. This chain connects TRBV2 to TRBJ2-7; D gene uncertain. Germline values: CDR1 SNHLY, CDR2 FYNNEI. With 7 bases removed from V and 2 bases from J, the gap between germline ends came to 6 bases. The CDR3 consists of 11 residues. CDR3 residues: CASMNTYEQYF. As DNA, the CDR3 is TGTGCCAGCATGAACACCTACGAGCAGTACTTC.

This clonotype has a single count. The rearrangement links TRBV7-9 to TRBJ1-5; D not resolved. V was trimmed by 5 bases and J by 4 bases, leaving 9 bases between them. The CDR3 is made up of 13 amino acids. CDR1 SEHNR and CDR2 FQNEAQ come from the germline V gene (reference sequence). The CDR3 nucleotides read TGTGCCAGCAGCGAAATTGAAAATCAGCCCCAGCATTTT. Encoded protein: CASSEIENQPQHF. The entire variable domain, with the rest obtained from reference TRBV7-9 and TRBJ1-5, is as follows: DTGVSQNPRHKITKRGQNVTFRCDPISEHNRLYWYRQTLGQGPEFLTYFQNEAQLEKSRLLSDRFSAERPKGSFSTLEIQRTEQGDSAMYLCASSEIENQPQHFGDGTRLSIL.

On this clonotype: Being one base from a much bigger clone, this may be a read error. This sequence joins TRBV7-7 and TRBJ2-1, with TRBD2 as a possible D gene (6 bases). The germline CDR1 and CDR2 sequences are SSHAT and FNYEAQ (reference sequence). Trimming removed 4 bases at V and 13 bases at J, with 20 bases between. This CDR3 region has 14 residues. The DNA for the CDR3 is TGTGCCAGCAGCTCTAACCCGATACGGGAGACCCAGTTCTTC. Translation gives CASSSNPIRETQFF.

The chain combines TRBV29-1 with TRBJ1-3; no definite D call. Trimming stripped 7 bases from V and 7 bases from J, with 20 bases between. This CDR3 has 14 residues. Per the germline V gene, CDR1 is SQVTM and CDR2 is ANQGSEA. CDR3 region: CSAVAPQVPNTIYF. The CDR3 DNA sequence: TGCAGCGCCGTGGCCCCTCAAGTCCCGAACACCATATATTTT.

In this sample, this clonotype turned up a few times. This chain joins TRBV7-9 and TRBJ1-1; D gene uncertain. V was clipped by 3 bases and J by 4 bases, with 15 bases between them. The CDR3 has 15 residues. The germline V gene encodes CDR1 SEHNR and CDR2 FQNEAQ (reference sequence). The chain's CDR3 is CASSLGRALGTEAFF. The CDR3 DNA is TGTGCCAGCAGCTTGGGTCGGGCCTTGGGCACTGAAGCTTTCTTT.

This clonotype was recorded a few times. The rearrangement uses TRBV2 and TRBJ2-6; D might be TRBD2 (5 bases). V shed 5 bases and J shed 1 base, with 15 bases lying between them. Germline CDR1 SNHLY, CDR2 FYNNEI. The CDR3 totals 17 residues. CDR3 residues: CASSPRGTVSGANVLTF. The CDR3 nucleotides read TGTGCCAGCAGTCCACGGGGAACTGTATCTGGGGCCAACGTCCTGACTTTC.

The gene calls are TRBV5-1 and TRBJ1-2; D gene ambiguous. Germline V gene lookup returns CDR1 SGHRS and CDR2 YFSETQ. The CDR3 is made up of 13 amino acids. Trimming pared 1 base from V and 4 bases from J, leaving 8 bases between. The CDR3 bases are TGCGCCAGCAGCTTGTCCCCAGGCTATGGCTACACCTTC. Protein product: CASSLSPGYGYTF.

This rearrangement joins TRBV29-1 to TRBJ2-5, with 7 bases fitting TRBD2. TRBJ2-1 explains the end of the DNA better; the J call may be wrong. This CDR3 has 12 amino acids. Germline V gene data show CDR1 as SQVTM and CDR2 as ANQGSEA. The CDR3 is CSAGDYQETQFF. CDR3 bases: TGCAGCGCGGGGGACTACCAAGAGACCCAGTTCTTC.

The J gene is TRBJ2-2, the V gene TRBV7-3, with TRBD2 identical over 10 bases. With 8 bases clipped from V and 5 bases from J, the junction kept 8 bases outside the gene matches. This CDR3 has 15 amino acids. Germline assignment: CDR1 SGHTA and CDR2 FQGTGA. The CDR3 is CASAREAGGTGELFF. The CDR3 DNA reads as TGTGCCAGCGCCAGGGAAGCGGGGGGGACCGGGGAGCTGTTTTTT.

This clonotype showed up just a few times. The chain is built from TRBV28 and TRBJ2-7; D possibly corresponds to TRBD2 (5 bases). The CDR3 loop spans 14 amino acids. The ends were cut back, 5 bases at V and 5 bases at J, with 16 bases in the middle. Germline loops: CDR1 MDHEN, CDR2 SYDVKM. Written as DNA, the CDR3 is TGTGCCAGCAGTAGGCGGCCAACGGGGAACGAGCAGTACTTC. Protein: CASSRRPTGNEQYF.

There are many counts of this clonotype. This chain links TRBV6-5 with TRBJ2-7, with D tentatively TRBD1 (6 bases). The V gene lost 6 bases and the J gene lost 3 bases, with 15 bases spanning the gap. Germline lookup yields CDR1 MNHEY and CDR2 SVGAGI. This CDR3 comprises 14 residues. The CDR3 DNA reads as TGTGCCAGCAGCCGGGACATAACCCTCTACGAGCAGTACTTC. This sequence encodes CASSRDITLYEQYF.

This chain links TRBV10-3 with TRBJ1-5; a possible D gene is TRBD1 (5 bases). The CDR3 is made up of 19 amino acids. Per the germline V gene, CDR1 is ENHRY and CDR2 is SYGVKD. The germline V and J ends were trimmed by 0 bases and 2 bases, with 20 bases remaining between them. CDR3 in DNA: TGTGCCATCAGTGAGTCGAGGGGCCTGGGAGCTATTCGCAATCAGCCCCAGCATTTT. The encoded protein is CAISESRGLGAIRNQPQHF.

The chain links TRBV10-3 to TRBJ2-5, with D possibly being TRBD1 (6 bases). Germline lookup yields CDR1 ENHRY and CDR2 SYGVKD. This CDR3 contains 14 residues. The V gene lost 0 bases and the J gene lost 7 bases, with 12 bases spanning the gap. This CDR3 is CAISESTGTGTQYF. CDR3 bases: TGTGCCATCAGTGAGTCGACAGGAACCGGGACCCAGTACTTC.

The CDR3 sequence: CASRLVGSNQPQHF. The CDR3 DNA sequence: TGTGCCAGCAGGCTGGTAGGTAGCAATCAGCCCCAGCATTTT. J is TRBJ1-5 and V is TRBV27; no clear D. There are 14 residues in the CDR3. Germline V gene sequence: CDR1 MNHEY, CDR2 SMNVEV (reference sequence). The ends were cut back, 6 bases at V and 0 bases at J, with 9 bases in the middle.